A single sample is the source of the 21 T cell receptor beta chains below, sequenced in a study of read filtering for tumor transcriptome and immune sequencing. The library was built from 400 ng RNA with molecular barcoded adaptors for alpha/delta and beta/gamma chains. One entry per CDR3 protein results from TCRdb running MiXCR on the reads. The repertoire holds 20,000 to 30,000 distinct CDR3 sequences, with under 25% as singletons. The sample taken for sequencing was a population of CD138-negative cells sorted from bone marrow. The receptors come from a donor aged 40 or older with multiple myeloma.

The chain recombines TRBV5-1 with TRBJ2-5, with unresolved D. Per germline, CDR1 SGHRS and CDR2 YFSETQ. Trimming took off 0 bases at V and 4 bases at J, with 4 bases between the two ends. The CDR3 has 12 residues. The CDR3 bases are TGCGCCAGCAGCTTGGTTGGAGAGACCCAGTACTTC. It translates to CASSLVGETQYF.

V and J are TRBV5-1 and TRBJ2-1; 9 positions match TRBD1. V gave up 3 bases and J gave up 6 bases; unmatched junction bases: 7. The germline V gene encodes CDR1 SGHRS and CDR2 YFSETQ. The CDR3 is made up of 15 amino acids. This CDR3 reads CASSYTGGGVNEQFF. The CDR3 nucleotides read TGCGCCAGCAGCTACACAGGGGGCGGGGTCAATGAGCAGTTCTTC. The complete variable domain, with remaining parts taken from reference TRBV5-1 and TRBJ2-1, reads KAGVTQTPRYLIKTRGQQVTLSCSPISGHRSVSWYQQTPGQGLQFLFEYFSETQRNKGNFPGRFSGRQFSNSRSEMNVSTLELGDSALYLCASSYTGGGVNEQFFGPGTRLTVL.

About this clonotype: The germline gene is not matched at one end of the junction; a read error may be the cause. The DNA for the CDR3 is TGTGCCAACAGCCAAGATTTAGCGACCGCTTCTAGCACAGATACGCAGTATTTT. Its protein product is CANSQDLATASSTDTQYF. The rearrangement uses TRBV3-1 and TRBJ2-3, with D tentatively TRBD2 (5 bases). There are 18 residues in the CDR3. Germline CDR1 and CDR2: LGHDT and YNNKEL (reference sequence).

In this sample, this clonotype turned up many times. J is TRBJ2-3 and V is TRBV7-9; TRBD1 matches at 7 bases. V shed 8 bases and J 6 bases; nucleotides not matched to a gene: 11. Per the germline V gene, CDR1 is SEHNR and CDR2 is FQNEAQ (reference sequence). The CDR3 is 14 residues long. CDR3 DNA sequence: TGTGCCAGCGGTCCGGGACAGCGGACGGATACGCAGTATTTT. Translated, it gives CASGPGQRTDTQYF.

As to this clonotype: A read error may be the cause here, since a much bigger clone is one base away. V gene TRBV9 combines with J gene TRBJ2-7, with D perhaps matching TRBD1 (5 bases). The CDR3 is 14 residues long. V lost 3 bases and J 0 bases, leaving 10 bases between the germline ends. The germline CDR1 and CDR2 sequences are SGDLS and YYNGEE. CDR3 bases: TGTGCCAGCAGCGCCAACAGGTACTCCTACGAGCAGTACTTC. Translating it yields CASSANRYSYEQYF.

This clonotype was observed many times. The chain joins TRBV20-1 to TRBJ1-4; possible D gene TRBD1, 6 bases. This CDR3 spans 16 amino acids. Trimming removed 6 bases from V and 3 bases from J, with 20 bases in between. Germline CDR1 DFQATT, CDR2 SNEGSKA (reference sequence). CDR3 residues: CSATRGGAKANEKLFF. CDR3 nucleotides: TGCAGTGCAACAAGGGGGGGCGCGAAGGCTAATGAAAAACTGTTTTTT.

This clonotype was counted ten times or more. The chain is built from TRBV20-1 and TRBJ2-5, with a weak D call TRBD2 (5 bases). CDR1 and CDR2 (germline): DFQATT, SNEGSKA (reference sequence). The CDR3 is 12 residues long. The V end was cut by 2 bases, the J end by 5 bases, with 9 bases between. The CDR3 reads CSARTGFETQYF. The CDR3 nucleotides are TGCAGTGCTAGAACGGGGTTTGAGACCCAGTACTTC.

This clonotype was seen once. This may come from a read error, since a much larger clone is one base off. This chain joins TRBV4-1 and TRBJ2-5; unclear D gene. This CDR3 contains 17 residues. Germline CDR1 reads MGHRA; CDR2 reads YSYEKL. CDR3: CASSQDPMDPTRKTRYF. The CDR3 nucleotides read TGCGCCAGCAGCCAAGATCCCATGGACCCCACGAGGAAGACCCGGTACTTC.

The table lists this clonotype with many counts. V usage is TRBV29-1 and J usage is TRBJ1-1, with no clear D. In germline, CDR1 is SQVTM, CDR2 ANQGSEA. The CDR3 has 13 amino acids. The V end lost 8 bases, the J end lost 2 bases, and 15 bases lay between the germline ends. The CDR3 protein is CSSGRELNTEAFF. CDR3 nucleotide sequence: TGCAGCTCCGGCCGAGAACTTAACACTGAAGCTTTCTTT.

A word on this clonotype: One end of the junction varies from germline; a read error may be responsible. The chain recombines TRBV4-1 with TRBJ1-5; possibly TRBD1 for D (6 bases). Germline V gives CDR1 MGHRA, CDR2 YSYEKL. The CDR3 covers 16 residues. CDR3 coding DNA: TGCGTCAGCAGCCAAGGGTTAGGACAGCCTTATCAGCCCCAGCATTTT. The encoded protein is CVSSQGLGQPYQPQHF.

This clonotype was recorded many times. The chain links TRBV25-1 to TRBJ2-2; no definite D call. The ends were cut back, 8 bases at V and 11 bases at J, with 6 bases in the middle. CDR3 size: 9 residues. In germline, CDR1 is MGHDK, CDR2 SYGVNS. The CDR3 is CASRVELFF. CDR3 sequence (DNA): TGTGCCAGCCGAGTAGAGCTGTTTTTT.

Regarding this clonotype: This may stem from a read error, because a much larger clone lies one nucleotide away. The rearrangement uses TRBV29-1 and TRBJ2-5; the D call may be TRBD1 or TRBD2 (6 bases each). The CDR3 covers 14 residues. Germline CDR1 is SQVTM and CDR2 is ANQGSEA. In DNA, the CDR3 is TGCAGCGTTGGGGGGGCAGGGAGGCGAGAGACCCAGTACTTT. It specifies CSVGGAGRRETQYF.

This chain links TRBV21-1 with TRBJ2-3; the table's D call of TRBD2 was not tested on the DNA. TRBV21-1 is designated a pseudogene. The CDR3 length is 19 residues. The CDR3 protein is CASSKGSGGAYVLADTQYF. CDR3 DNA: TGTGCCAGCAGCAAAGGCAGCGGGGGGGCATATGTTCTAGCAGATACGCAGTATTTT.

This clonotype was detected many times. The chain uses TRBV18 and TRBJ1-1, with 10 bases lining up with TRBD1. The germline gives CDR1 KGHSH, CDR2 LQKENI. The trim removed 3 bases at V and 5 bases at J, leaving 3 bases unmatched. This CDR3 contains 14 residues. CDR3 in DNA: TGTGCCAGCTCACCTGGGACAGGGGAAACTGAAGCTTTCTTT. The encoded protein is CASSPGTGETEAFF.

A remark on this clonotype: The germline gene is not matched at one end of the junction; a read error may be the cause. The V gene is TRBV10-3, the J gene TRBJ1-2; TRBD1 matches 9 bases. The CDR3 runs to 13 residues. The germline gives CDR1 ENHRY, CDR2 SYGVKD. The CDR3 DNA follows: TGTGCCATCAACCCGGGACAGGGCTATGGCCACACCTTC. Its protein product is CAINPGQGYGHTF.

J is TRBJ1-5 and V is TRBV7-4; D not resolved. The CDR3 spans 11 residues. In germline, CDR1 is SGHVT, CDR2 SQSDAQ. The CDR3 loop is CGTDSNQPQHF. The DNA of the CDR3 is TGTGGGACGGATAGCAATCAGCCCCAGCATTTT.

Many counts were recorded for this clonotype. This sequence joins TRBV7-8 and TRBJ2-3; D call uncertain. CDR1 and CDR2 (germline): SGHVS, FQNEAQ. The length of the CDR3 is 12 residues. V lost 1 base and J 5 bases, leaving 4 bases between the germline ends. The CDR3 sequence is CASSLVRDTQYF. DNA of the CDR3: TGTGCCAGCAGCTTAGTCCGAGATACGCAGTATTTT.

Details on this clonotype: A much larger clone sits a single nucleotide away, making a read error possible. The chain employs TRBV29-1 and TRBJ2-3, with D possibly called TRBD1 or TRBD2 (5 bases each). The CDR3 length is 16 residues. The V gene lost 4 bases and the J gene lost 1 base, with 18 bases spanning the gap. Germline CDR1 and CDR2: SQVTM and ANQGSEA. DNA for the CDR3: TGCAGCGTTGGGCCCCGTCAGGGAGCGGGCACAGATACGCAGTATTTT. It yields the protein CSVGPRQGAGTDTQYF.

This clonotype has ten or more counts. The chain recombines TRBV7-8 with TRBJ2-1; tentative D call: TRBD2 (7 bases). Germline V CDR1 and CDR2: SGHVS, FQNEAQ. V was clipped by 5 bases and J by 4 bases, with 21 bases between them. CDR3 length: 17 residues. The CDR3 region is CASSPNPVGGRYNEQFF. In DNA, the CDR3 is TGTGCCAGCAGCCCTAACCCAGTGGGGGGGCGATACAATGAGCAGTTCTTC.

This clonotype was counted ten times or more. The chain is built from TRBV7-3 and TRBJ2-3, with D possibly matching TRBD2 (7 bases). The CDR3 contains 15 residues. Germline V gives CDR1 SGHTA, CDR2 FQGTGA. The V gene lost 5 bases and the J gene lost 6 bases, with 18 bases spanning the gap. CDR3 region: CASSPRMGGADTQYF. CDR3 coding DNA: TGTGCCAGCAGCCCGAGGATGGGGGGGGCGGATACGCAGTATTTT. Using reference TRBV7-3 and TRBJ2-3 for the parts outside the CDR3, the full variable domain is GAGVSQTPSNKVTEKGKYVELRCDPISGHTALYWYRQSLGQGPEFLIYFQGTGAADDSGLPNDRFFAVRPEGSVSTLKIQRTERGDSAVYLCASSPRMGGADTQYFGPGTRLTVL.

This clonotype was picked up one time. The chain joins TRBV20-1 to TRBJ1-5; D remains unclear. This CDR3 has 16 residues. CDR1 and CDR2 (germline): DFQATT, SNEGSKA (reference sequence). Deletions cut 0 bases from V and 0 bases from J, with 12 bases between. The CDR3 protein is CSARDQAAYSNQPQHF. In DNA form, the CDR3 reads TGCAGTGCTAGAGATCAAGCAGCTTATAGCAATCAGCCCCAGCATTTT.